The rows below give T cell receptor beta chains drawn from one sample of a study of blood T cell repertoires in COVID-19. Assay: immunoSEQ multiplex PCR; the TCRdb copy retains only in-frame clones and omits some. The data hold roughly 500,000 clones, with around 85% observed a single time. The sequenced sample was PBMCs or T cells enriched from blood (not recorded which). The receptors stem from a woman aged 55-69 years who had recovered from COVID-19. CDR3s leave out the opening cysteine and the closing phenylalanine or tryptophan. D genes are given only for firm matches.

j_gene: TRBJ2-3
v_gene: TRBV12-3/TRBV12-4
d_gene: NA
CDR3aa: ASTLEGDTQY

j_gene: TRBJ2-5
v_gene: TRBV29-1
d_gene: TRBD2
CDR3aa: SVDDGGGRETQY

j_gene: TRBJ2-3
v_gene: TRBV5-8
d_gene: NA
CDR3aa: ASSLVLFPDTQY

j_gene: TRBJ1-4
v_gene: TRBV5-1
d_gene: NA
CDR3aa: ASSLAGRVLREKLF

j_gene: TRBJ1-2
v_gene: TRBV7-9
d_gene: NA
CDR3aa: ASSERLWTTHNYGYT

j_gene: TRBJ1-6
v_gene: TRBV27
d_gene: NA
CDR3aa: ASRETGNNSPLH

j_gene: TRBJ2-7
v_gene: TRBV2
d_gene: TRBD1
CDR3aa: ASSPLQGVGSYEQY

j_gene: TRBJ2-5
v_gene: TRBV10-3
d_gene: TRBD1
CDR3aa: AISPGTGHGETQY

j_gene: TRBJ2-3
v_gene: TRBV5-4
d_gene: TRBD2
CDR3aa: ASSLGLAGAMSTDTQY

j_gene: TRBJ2-2
v_gene: TRBV19
d_gene: NA
CDR3aa: ASSPRQAGTGELF

j_gene: TRBJ1-3
v_gene: TRBV7-2
d_gene: NA
CDR3aa: ASSLVADSGNTIY

j_gene: TRBJ2-6
v_gene: TRBV18
d_gene: NA
CDR3aa: ASSPDSSGANVLT

j_gene: TRBJ1-6
v_gene: TRBV5-6
d_gene: TRBD1
CDR3aa: ASSFRDRDSPLH

j_gene: TRBJ2-7
v_gene: TRBV7-2
d_gene: TRBD1
CDR3aa: ASSFFGLGGQGYEQY

j_gene: TRBJ2-3
v_gene: TRBV28
d_gene: TRBD2
CDR3aa: ASSMTSGYTDTQY

j_gene: TRBJ1-1
v_gene: TRBV5-1
d_gene: TRBD1
CDR3aa: ASSWTGKTEAF

j_gene: TRBJ2-3
v_gene: TRBV19
d_gene: TRBD2
CDR3aa: ASSMPGGTTDTQY

j_gene: TRBJ1-1
v_gene: TRBV6-4
d_gene: NA
CDR3aa: ASRSGPNTEAF

j_gene: TRBJ1-1
v_gene: TRBV5-1
d_gene: TRBD1
CDR3aa: ASSFGQGVGTEAF

j_gene: TRBJ1-6
v_gene: TRBV6-5
d_gene: NA
CDR3aa: ASMSGNNSPLH

j_gene: TRBJ1-1
v_gene: TRBV11-2
d_gene: NA
CDR3aa: ASSQTGTEAF

j_gene: TRBJ1-5
v_gene: TRBV5-6
d_gene: NA
CDR3aa: ASSLGPGHLNQPQH

j_gene: TRBJ1-3
v_gene: TRBV4-1
d_gene: NA
CDR3aa: ASSQSTVSGNTIY

j_gene: TRBJ1-1
v_gene: TRBV6-1
d_gene: NA
CDR3aa: ASSELGPGNTEAF

j_gene: TRBJ1-3
v_gene: TRBV5-6
d_gene: TRBD1
CDR3aa: ASSTGTGRNTIY

j_gene: TRBJ1-2
v_gene: TRBV29-1
d_gene: NA
CDR3aa: SVGWELNEGYT

j_gene: TRBJ2-1
v_gene: TRBV27
d_gene: TRBD1
CDR3aa: ASSTPGQGYNEQF

j_gene: TRBJ1-3
v_gene: TRBV7-9
d_gene: NA
CDR3aa: ASTPGGFSGNTIY

j_gene: TRBJ1-6
v_gene: TRBV18
d_gene: NA
CDR3aa: ASSPYQGPSNSPLH

j_gene: TRBJ1-3
v_gene: TRBV19
d_gene: NA
CDR3aa: ASKDRFSGNTIY

j_gene: TRBJ1-6
v_gene: TRBV5-1
d_gene: NA
CDR3aa: ASSMWAGSSYNSPLH

j_gene: TRBJ1-1
v_gene: TRBV2
d_gene: TRBD1
CDR3aa: ASRQGLNTEAF

j_gene: TRBJ1-1
v_gene: TRBV7-2
d_gene: TRBD1
CDR3aa: ASSLGTGALMNTEAF

j_gene: TRBJ2-3
v_gene: TRBV19
d_gene: NA
CDR3aa: AGSSGNGQGDTQY

j_gene: TRBJ2-5
v_gene: TRBV19
d_gene: TRBD2
CDR3aa: ASSMGLAGGVQETQY

j_gene: TRBJ2-7
v_gene: TRBV2
d_gene: NA
CDR3aa: ASSASGQHYEQY

j_gene: TRBJ1-3
v_gene: TRBV2
d_gene: NA
CDR3aa: ASSGQTGNTIY

j_gene: TRBJ1-4
v_gene: TRBV27
d_gene: TRBD1
CDR3aa: ASSLGQAWNEKLF

j_gene: TRBJ1-2
v_gene: TRBV10-3
d_gene: NA
CDR3aa: AISESGAAHGYT

j_gene: TRBJ1-1
v_gene: TRBV5-1
d_gene: TRBD1
CDR3aa: ASSYRTGKNTEAF

j_gene: TRBJ2-6
v_gene: TRBV5-4
d_gene: TRBD2
CDR3aa: ASSLGEGGANVLT

j_gene: TRBJ2-7
v_gene: TRBV6-1
d_gene: TRBD2
CDR3aa: ASSEEALAGVSSYEQY

j_gene: TRBJ1-4
v_gene: TRBV28
d_gene: NA
CDR3aa: ASNVLGESATNEKLF

j_gene: TRBJ2-4
v_gene: TRBV7-4
d_gene: TRBD2
CDR3aa: ASSTPGLAGSLAKNIQY

j_gene: TRBJ1-5
v_gene: TRBV9
d_gene: TRBD1
CDR3aa: ASSHFKGQGDQPQH

j_gene: TRBJ2-3
v_gene: TRBV7-9
d_gene: TRBD2
CDR3aa: ASSVAGGYTDTQY

j_gene: TRBJ1-1
v_gene: TRBV12-3/TRBV12-4
d_gene: NA
CDR3aa: ASSRGQNTEAF